The 22 T cell receptor beta chains presented below share a single source sample, sequenced in a study of patients and donors after allogeneic stem cell transplantation. TCRdb processed the RT-PCR reads anew with MiXCR; each CDR3 protein has one entry. The sample lists about 110,000 distinct CDR3 sequences, 35% occurring once. Sequencing was done on a sample of blood, either unsorted or a sorted T cell fraction (not recorded which). Receptors were obtained from a human donor who was either an allogeneic HSCT recipient or a stem cell or donor lymphocyte infusion donor (not recorded which). It is not recorded whose cells these are; they may come from a transplant donor.

This chain joins TRBV7-9 and TRBJ2-5; weak D call: TRBD2 (6 bases). V gave up 8 bases and J gave up 2 bases, with 15 bases separating them. Germline V gene lookup returns CDR1 SEHNR and CDR2 FQNEAQ (reference sequence). The CDR3 is made up of 14 amino acids. CDR3 loop: CASSPFAGQETQYF. The CDR3 coding sequence is TGTGCCAGCTCCCCGTTCGCGGGACAAGAGACCCAGTACTTC.

This clonotype appeared a few times. V usage is TRBV20-1 and J usage is TRBJ2-1, with D perhaps assigned TRBD1 or TRBD2 (5 bases each). This CDR3 comprises 12 residues. Per the germline V gene, CDR1 is DFQATT and CDR2 is SNEGSKA (reference sequence). The CDR3 region has the DNA TGCAGCAGGGCTACTCGGGGCAATGAGCAGTTCTTC. Amino acids: CSRATRGNEQFF.

The chain carries TRBV7-9 and TRBJ2-3, with a tentative D call TRBD1 (5 bases). V dropped 5 bases and J dropped 2 bases, with 17 bases sitting between them. CDR3 length: 16 residues. The V gene's germline CDR1 is SEHNR and CDR2 FQNEAQ (reference sequence). The CDR3 sequence: CASSIRQLADTDTQYF. CDR3 nucleotide sequence: TGTGCCAGCAGCATCAGACAGCTCGCGGACACAGATACGCAGTATTTT. The entire variable domain, with the rest obtained from reference TRBV7-9 and TRBJ2-3, is as follows: DTGVSQNPRHKITKRGQNVTFRCDPISEHNRLYWYRQTLGQGPEFLTYFQNEAQLEKSRLLSDRFSAERPKGSFSTLEIQRTEQGDSAMYLCASSIRQLADTDTQYFGPGTRLTVL.

The table lists this clonotype with a few counts. The chain combines TRBV6-5 with TRBJ2-3, with 10 bases lining up with TRBD2. Per the germline V gene, CDR1 is MNHEY and CDR2 is SVGAGI. This CDR3 has 15 amino acids. V was pared by 2 bases and J by 4 bases, with 3 bases of the junction left unmatched. CDR3 protein: CASSYLAGVPDTQYF. The CDR3, as DNA: TGTGCCAGCAGTTACCTAGCGGGAGTACCAGATACGCAGTATTTT.

This clonotype came up a few times. This chain links TRBV12-3 or TRBV12-4 with TRBJ1-2; maybe TRBD1 (6 bases). V lost 7 bases to trimming and J lost 2 bases, with 11 bases between them. The CDR3 totals 13 residues. The CDR3 nucleotides are TGTGCCAGCACCCGCAGGGGAAACTATGGCTACACCTTC. Translated, it gives CASTRRGNYGYTF.

V and J are TRBV28 and TRBJ2-3; 7 bases line up with TRBD2. The CDR3 contains 16 residues. The germline gives CDR1 MDHEN, CDR2 SYDVKM. Trimming cost V 7 bases and J 0 bases; bases outside gene matches: 10. This chain's CDR3 is CASIFAAGPSTDTQYF. The CDR3 DNA reads as TGTGCCAGCATCTTTGCAGCGGGGCCCAGCACAGATACGCAGTATTTT. The full variable domain, in which reference TRBV28 and TRBJ2-3 provide the parts outside the CDR3, is DVKVTQSSRYLVKRTGEKVFLECVQDMDHENMFWYRQDPGLGLRLIYFSYDVKMKEKGDIPEGYSVSREKKERFSLILESASTNQTSMYLCASIFAAGPSTDTQYFGPGTRLTVL.

This chain links TRBV25-1 with TRBJ2-5; no firm D call. The CDR3 is 13 residues long. The germline V gene has CDR1 MGHDK and CDR2 SYGVNS. Trimming stripped 7 bases from V and 1 base from J, with 10 bases between. CDR3 nucleotide sequence: TGTGCCAGCACCCCCGGGCCCCAAGAGACCCAGTACTTC. Encoded protein: CASTPGPQETQYF.

The table lists this clonotype with a few counts. The chain joins TRBV28 to TRBJ2-5, with TRBD1 as a possible D gene (6 bases). The CDR3 has 15 amino acids. Trimming removed 7 bases at V and 4 bases at J, with 19 bases between. Germline CDR1 MDHEN, CDR2 SYDVKM. CDR3 nucleotide sequence: TGTGCCAGCACCTCGGGACAAGTCTCCGGAGAGACCCAGTACTTC. Translating gives CASTSGQVSGETQYF.

V is TRBV29-1 and J is TRBJ2-7; 9 nucleotides agree with TRBD2. V shed 6 bases and J 3 bases; nucleotides not matched to a gene: 9. The V gene's germline CDR1 is SQVTM and CDR2 ANQGSEA. This CDR3 contains 14 residues. CDR3 nucleotides: TGCAGCGTCCTACCAGGGACTAGCCACTACGAGCAGTACTTC. Translation: CSVLPGTSHYEQYF.

This clonotype was counted a few times. The chain couples TRBV28 to TRBJ2-1; the D gene is possibly TRBD2 (6 bases). This CDR3 region has 16 residues. CDR1 and CDR2 from the germline V gene are MDHEN and SYDVKM. With 5 bases removed from V and 6 bases from J, the gap between germline ends came to 20 bases. The CDR3 region has the DNA TGTGCCAGCAGTCTCTCAGGGAGGAAGGTAATCAATGAGCAGTTCTTC. Its translation: CASSLSGRKVINEQFF.

The chain links TRBV3-1 to TRBJ2-1, with D maybe TRBD2 (6 bases). Germline lookup yields CDR1 LGHDT and CDR2 YNNKEL (reference sequence). The V gene lost 1 base and the J gene lost 5 bases, with 12 bases spanning the gap. The CDR3 spans 15 residues. The CDR3 DNA reads as TGTGCCAGCAGCCAAGCCCCGGGACTGAACAATGAGCAGTTCTTC. It yields the protein CASSQAPGLNNEQFF.

The chain joins TRBV11-2 to TRBJ2-1; the D gene is possibly TRBD2 (7 bases). The V and J ends lost 4 bases and 6 bases respectively, with 16 bases between them. This CDR3 region has 15 residues. Germline V gene sequence: CDR1 SGHAT, CDR2 FQNNGV. The CDR3 nucleotides are TGTGCCAGCAGCTCTCTAAAGGGAGGGGGCAATGAGCAGTTCTTC. Translating it yields CASSSLKGGGNEQFF.

This rearrangement joins TRBV5-6 to TRBJ1-3; a possible D gene is TRBD1 (5 bases). The CDR3 is made up of 15 amino acids. V lost 4 bases and J 0 bases, leaving 11 bases between the germline ends. CDR1 and CDR2 from the germline V gene are SGHDT and YYEEEE. CDR3 residues: CASSPQAASGNTIYF. The CDR3 region has the DNA TGTGCCAGCAGCCCACAGGCAGCCTCTGGAAACACCATATATTTT. Full variable domain (remainder filled in from reference TRBV5-6 and TRBJ1-3): DAGVTQSPTHLIKTRGQQVTLRCSPKSGHDTVSWYQQALGQGPQFIFQYYEEEERQRGNFPDRFSGHQFPNYSSELNVNALLLGDSALYLCASSPQAASGNTIYFGEGSWLTVV.

This chain connects TRBV28 to TRBJ1-2; no firm D call. Germline V CDR1 and CDR2: MDHEN, SYDVKM. The CDR3 sequence is 15 residues long. Trimming removed 6 bases from V and 4 bases from J, with 18 bases in between. For the CDR3, the DNA is TGTGCCAGCAGCTCAGGCGTTGGTCCCTCCTATGGCTACACCTTC. Translation: CASSSGVGPSYGYTF.

This clonotype has only a few counts. The chain is built from TRBV11-2 and TRBJ2-2; the D gene is possibly TRBD1 (6 bases). The CDR3 is 14 residues long. Trimming removed 7 bases from V and 2 bases from J, with 11 bases in between. CDR1 is SGHAT, CDR2 FQNNGV, per germline. CDR3 sequence: CASNRVINTGELFF. The CDR3 region has the DNA TGTGCCAGCAACAGGGTGATAAACACCGGGGAGCTGTTTTTT.

The J gene is TRBJ1-3, the V gene TRBV4-1; D uncertain. The germline V and J ends were trimmed by 3 bases and 3 bases, with 12 bases remaining between them. The CDR3 runs to 15 residues. CDR1 and CDR2 (germline): MGHRA, YSYEKL. CDR3 protein: CASSQWAVGGNTIYF. CDR3 DNA sequence: TGCGCCAGCAGCCAGTGGGCAGTGGGTGGAAACACCATATATTTT.

The chain has TRBV9 and TRBJ2-7, with D possibly being TRBD2 (6 bases). Germline V gives CDR1 SGDLS, CDR2 YYNGEE. The germline V and J ends were trimmed by 3 bases and 5 bases, with 18 bases remaining between them. The CDR3 covers 15 residues. CDR3 DNA: TGTGCCAGCAGCGCAGGCGGGACGGCCTTTGACGAGCAGTACTTC. It yields the protein CASSAGGTAFDEQYF.

The V call is TRBV9, the J call TRBJ1-2; D call uncertain. The CDR3 is 13 residues long. The V end was cut by 7 bases, the J end by 8 bases, with 18 bases between. Germline V gene lookup returns CDR1 SGDLS and CDR2 YYNGEE. The CDR3 here is CASHSRVVAGYTF. The CDR3 nucleotides read TGTGCCAGCCACAGTCGGGTGGTAGCAGGCTACACCTTC.

This clonotype was seen more than once but under ten times. V gene TRBV6-5 combines with J gene TRBJ2-1; 11 nucleotides line up with TRBD2. Germline trimming cut 6 bases from V and 15 bases from J; bases unmatched to any gene: 10. The CDR3 consists of 13 residues. The V gene's germline CDR1 is MNHEY and CDR2 SVGAGI. CDR3 loop: CASSQSSGRALFF. DNA for the CDR3: TGTGCCAGCAGCCAAAGTAGCGGGAGGGCCCTGTTCTTC.

The rearrangement links TRBV24-1 to TRBJ2-1; D assignment may be TRBD1 or TRBD2 (5 bases each). V lost 4 bases, J lost 6 bases, and 15 bases lay in between. The CDR3 extends over 15 amino acids. Germline lookup yields CDR1 KGHDR and CDR2 SFDVKD. The CDR3 sequence is CATSDPGPRGNEQFF. Here the CDR3 DNA reads TGTGCCACCAGTGACCCGGGACCGAGGGGCAATGAGCAGTTCTTC.

The rearrangement joins TRBV12-3 or TRBV12-4 to TRBJ2-5; TRBD2 aligns across 7 bases. The V gene end was trimmed by 4 bases and the J gene end by 5 bases; junction bases not matched to a gene: 13. The CDR3 sequence is 16 residues long. Written as DNA, the CDR3 is TGTGCCAGCAGTTCCCAAAGGGACTACCGCAAGGAGACCCAGTACTTC. Its protein is CASSSQRDYRKETQYF.

The rearrangement joins TRBV5-1 to TRBJ1-2; TRBD1 matches 8 bases. The germline V gene has CDR1 SGHRS and CDR2 YFSETQ. Trimming at V came to 0 bases and at J to 4 bases, leaving 5 bases not matched to a gene. CDR3 length equals 15 residues. The CDR3 protein is CASSLEGTGPYGYTF. CDR3 DNA: TGCGCCAGCAGCTTGGAAGGGACAGGCCCCTATGGCTACACCTTC.